A single sample is the source of the 15 T cell receptor beta chains below, sequenced in a study of metastatic and nonmetastatic thyroid tumors. All patients reached thyroid surgery having received no treatment beforehand. From the PCR reads, TCRdb re-called clones with MiXCR. The data show 25,000 to 30,000 clones, roughly 17% seen once. Input material: blood. The origin of the receptors is a female donor with papillary thyroid cancer or a benign thyroid nodule (not recorded which). Some clones in this sample may be carry-over from other donors' samples.

This clone was counted at least ten times. The chain employs TRBV20-1 and TRBJ1-6; D is unresolved. CDR1 is DFQATT and CDR2 is SNEGSKA in the germline V gene (reference sequence). The ends were cut back, 1 base at V and 11 bases at J, with 12 bases in the middle. The CDR3 length is 13 residues. The CDR3 coding sequence is TGCAGTGCTAGAGCGGAGGGCGGGGCACCCCTCCACTTT. Its translation is CSARAEGGAPLHF.

This clone was seen just once. CDR3 sequence (DNA): TGTGCCAGCAGCTATGGGACGGCGGTCTCCTACGAGCAGTACTTC. Amino acid sequence: CASSYGTAVSYEQYF. The V and J genes are TRBV5-6 and TRBJ2-7; D could derive from TRBD1 or TRBD2 (5 bases each). Trimming stripped 3 bases from V and 0 bases from J, with 13 bases between. Germline CDR1 reads SGHDT; CDR2 reads YYEEEE. This CDR3 has 15 residues.

This clone was observed at least ten times. The chain employs TRBV30 and TRBJ1-6, with D tentatively TRBD1 (6 bases). Deletions cut 2 bases from V and 4 bases from J, with 9 bases between. Germline assignment: CDR1 GTSNPN and CDR2 SVGIG (reference sequence). The CDR3 is 14 residues long. CDR3 sequence reads: CAWSTDRYNSPLHF. The CDR3 DNA follows: TGTGCCTGGAGTACGGACAGATATAATTCACCCCTCCACTTT.

As regards this clone: The junction does not match germline at one end; this may be a read error. The chain has TRBV6-4 and TRBJ2-2; D unresolved. CDR3 length: 16 residues. Looked up from germline, CDR1 is MRHNA and CDR2 is SNTAGT. The CDR3: CASSYSSTTNTGELFF. The CDR3 DNA follows: TGTGCCAGCAGTTACTCTTCGACAACGAACACCGGGGAGCTGTTTTTT.

Judged by abundance, this clone is medium-sized. This chain joins TRBV11-2 and TRBJ2-7, with TRBD1 matching over 9 bases. The CDR3 is 16 amino acids. Trimming removed 2 bases from V and 3 bases from J; junction bases left unmatched: 8. From germline, CDR1 is SGHAT and CDR2 FQNNGV. CDR3 nucleotides: TGTGCCAGCAGCTTATATGCCGGGACAGGGTTCTACGAGCAGTACTTC. It yields the protein CASSLYAGTGFYEQYF.

The rearrangement joins TRBV6-5 to TRBJ1-2, with TRBD1 matching over 11 bases. Germline CDR1 and CDR2: MNHEY and SVGAGI. V was clipped by 2 bases and J by 9 bases; unmatched bases: 8. This CDR3 contains 15 residues. The DNA for the CDR3 is TGTGCCAGCAGTTACCGGACAGGGGGCCAGTATTGCTACACCTTC. It codes for CASSYRTGGQYCYTF.

This clone appeared many times. The chain has TRBV7-3 and TRBJ2-1, with 8 bases fitting TRBD2. CDR1 and CDR2 (germline): SGHTA, FQGTGA. Trimming cost V 1 base and J 7 bases; bases outside gene matches: 9. The CDR3 has 16 residues. This chain's CDR3 is CASSLIGGRTGNEQFF. Written as DNA, the CDR3 is TGTGCCAGCAGCTTAATCGGCGGGAGGACGGGAAATGAGCAGTTCTTC.

This clone counts as medium-sized. J is TRBJ2-1 and V is TRBV5-5; the match to TRBD1 covers 11 bases. The CDR3 loop spans 16 amino acids. From germline, CDR1 is SGHKS and CDR2 YYEKEE (reference sequence). The trim removed 4 bases at V and 1 base at J, leaving 4 bases unmatched. The CDR3 is CASSLGQGASYNEQFF. CDR3 DNA: TGTGCCAGCAGCCTCGGACAGGGGGCGTCCTACAATGAGCAGTTCTTC.

By proportion, this clone is medium-sized. The chain carries TRBV2 and TRBJ2-7; D assignment may be TRBD1 or TRBD2 (5 bases each). Germline V gene data show CDR1 as SNHLY and CDR2 as FYNNEI. This CDR3 has 14 amino acids. The V end was cut by 7 bases, the J end by 0 bases, with 13 bases between. CDR3 DNA: TGTGCCAGCAAAACCGGGACCATCTCCTACGAGCAGTACTTC. Amino acid sequence: CASKTGTISYEQYF.

This clone was counted ten times or more. The chain joins TRBV24-1 to TRBJ2-1; 13 nucleotides agree with TRBD2. The CDR3 spans 19 residues. Germline V gene lookup returns CDR1 KGHDR and CDR2 SFDVKD. The ends lost 1 base at V and 2 bases at J; junction bases unmatched: 7. CDR3 region: CATSDFGGLAGNTYNEQFF. DNA for the CDR3: TGTGCCACCAGTGATTTCGGGGGACTAGCGGGGAATACCTACAATGAGCAGTTCTTC.

In this sample, this clone turned up many times. This sample includes further DNA sequences coding for the same CDR3. J is TRBJ2-1 and V is TRBV15; possible D gene TRBD2, 6 bases. Germline lookup yields CDR1 LNHNV and CDR2 YYDKDF (reference sequence). V was trimmed by 0 bases and J by 6 bases, leaving 15 bases between them. CDR3 size: 16 residues. CDR3 in amino acids: CATSRDGGPLVNEQFF. The CDR3 DNA is TGTGCCACCAGCAGAGATGGAGGGCCTCTGGTCAATGAGCAGTTCTTC.

This clone is labeled medium-sized. This chain uses TRBV6-1 with TRBJ1-2; no clear D. V lost 8 bases, J lost 6 bases, and 16 bases lay in between. The CDR3 loop spans 13 amino acids. Germline loops: CDR1 MNHNS, CDR2 SASEGT. CDR3 region: CASAPGSRDGYTF. The CDR3 coding sequence is TGTGCCAGCGCCCCGGGGAGTAGGGATGGCTACACCTTC.

V is TRBV7-8 and J is TRBJ2-2; D remains unclear. The CDR3 extends over 14 amino acids. Germline-derived CDR1 and CDR2 are SGHVS and FQNEAQ. Between the trimmed V and J ends, which lost 6 bases and 3 bases, there was a span of 11 bases. The CDR3 is CASSLIVHTGELFF. CDR3 nucleotides: TGTGCCAGCAGTTTGATTGTTCACACCGGGGAGCTGTTTTTT.

The chain links TRBV4-1 to TRBJ1-2; 11 nucleotides line up with TRBD1. This CDR3 is built from 16 residues. The V gene's germline CDR1 is MGHRA and CDR2 YSYEKL. V lost 1 base to trimming and J lost 4 bases; unmatched junction nucleotides: 5. CDR3 nucleotide sequence: TGCGCCAGCAGCCAAGTTGTGGGACAGGGGGTCTATGGCTACACCTTC. Protein sequence: CASSQVVGQGVYGYTF.

The chain joins TRBV7-6 to TRBJ2-3; TRBD2 matches 9 bases. With 7 bases clipped from V and 3 bases from J, the junction kept 5 bases outside the gene matches. Germline V CDR1 and CDR2: SGHVS, FNYEAQ. There are 14 residues in the CDR3. CDR3 loop: CASIQGLATDTQYF. DNA for the CDR3: TGTGCCAGCATCCAGGGACTAGCTACAGATACGCAGTATTTT.